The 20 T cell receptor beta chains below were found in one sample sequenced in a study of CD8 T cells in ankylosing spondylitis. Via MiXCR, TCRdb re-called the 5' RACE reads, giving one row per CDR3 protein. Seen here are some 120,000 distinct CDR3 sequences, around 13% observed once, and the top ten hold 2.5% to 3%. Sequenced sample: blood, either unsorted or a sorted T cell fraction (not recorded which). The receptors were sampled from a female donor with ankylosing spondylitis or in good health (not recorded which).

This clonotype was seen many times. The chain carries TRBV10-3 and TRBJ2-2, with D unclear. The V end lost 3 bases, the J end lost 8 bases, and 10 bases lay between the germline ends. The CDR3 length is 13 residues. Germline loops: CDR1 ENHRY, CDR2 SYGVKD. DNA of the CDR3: TGTGCCATCAGTGAATCGACGGCTGGGGAGCTGTTTTTT. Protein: CAISESTAGELFF.

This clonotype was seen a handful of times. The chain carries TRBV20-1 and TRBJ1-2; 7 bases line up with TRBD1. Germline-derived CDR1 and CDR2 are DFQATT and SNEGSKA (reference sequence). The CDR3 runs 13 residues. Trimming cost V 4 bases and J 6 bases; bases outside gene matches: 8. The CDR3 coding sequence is TGCAGTGCTACGTCGACAGGGCTTAATGGCTACACCTTC. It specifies CSATSTGLNGYTF.

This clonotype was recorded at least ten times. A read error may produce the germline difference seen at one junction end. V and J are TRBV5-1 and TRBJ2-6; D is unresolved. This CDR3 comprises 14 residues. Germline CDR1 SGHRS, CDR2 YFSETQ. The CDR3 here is CASSLGSGANVLTF. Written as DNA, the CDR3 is TGTGCCAGCAGTTTAGGGTCTGGGGCCAACGTCCTGACTTTC.

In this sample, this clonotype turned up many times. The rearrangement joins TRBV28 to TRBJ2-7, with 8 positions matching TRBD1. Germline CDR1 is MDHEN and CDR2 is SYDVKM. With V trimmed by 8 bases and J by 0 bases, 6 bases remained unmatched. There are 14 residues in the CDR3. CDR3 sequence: CASFAGGRSYEQYF. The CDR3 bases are TGTGCCAGCTTTGCAGGGGGCCGCTCCTACGAGCAGTACTTC. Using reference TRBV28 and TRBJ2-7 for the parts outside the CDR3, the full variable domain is DVKVTQSSRYLVKRTGEKVFLECVQDMDHENMFWYRQDPGLGLRLIYFSYDVKMKEKGDIPEGYSVSREKKERFSLILESASTNQTSMYLCASFAGGRSYEQYFGPGTRLTVT.

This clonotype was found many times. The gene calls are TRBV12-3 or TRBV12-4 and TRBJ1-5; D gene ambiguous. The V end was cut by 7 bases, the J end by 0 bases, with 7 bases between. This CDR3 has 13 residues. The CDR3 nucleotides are TGTGCCAGCAAAAGCTATAGCAATCAGCCCCAGCATTTT. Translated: CASKSYSNQPQHF.

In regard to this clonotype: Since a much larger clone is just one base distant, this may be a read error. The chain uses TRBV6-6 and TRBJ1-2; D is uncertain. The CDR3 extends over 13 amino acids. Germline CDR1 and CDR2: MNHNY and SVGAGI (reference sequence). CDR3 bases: TGTGCCAGCAGCCTCGATCCTAACTATGGCCACACCTTC. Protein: CASSLDPNYGHTF.

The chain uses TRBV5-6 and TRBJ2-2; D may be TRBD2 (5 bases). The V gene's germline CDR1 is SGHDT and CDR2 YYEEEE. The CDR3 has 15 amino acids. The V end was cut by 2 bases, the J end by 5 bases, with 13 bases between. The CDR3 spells CASSFLAPGTGELFF. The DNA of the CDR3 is TGTGCCAGCAGCTTTTTAGCCCCGGGGACCGGGGAGCTGTTTTTT.

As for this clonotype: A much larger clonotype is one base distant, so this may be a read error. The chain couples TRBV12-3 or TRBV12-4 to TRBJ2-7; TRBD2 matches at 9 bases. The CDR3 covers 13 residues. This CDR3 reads CASSSTSGYEKYF. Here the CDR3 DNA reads TGTGCCAGCAGTTCGACTAGCGGCTACGAGAAGTACTTC.

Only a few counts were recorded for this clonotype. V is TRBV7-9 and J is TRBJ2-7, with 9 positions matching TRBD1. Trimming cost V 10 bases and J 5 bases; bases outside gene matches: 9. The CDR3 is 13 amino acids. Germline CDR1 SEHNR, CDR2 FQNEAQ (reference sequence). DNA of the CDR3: TGTGCCATTCGCCGGGACAGGGTCAACGAGCAGTACTTC. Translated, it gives CAIRRDRVNEQYF. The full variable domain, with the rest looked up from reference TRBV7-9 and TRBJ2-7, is DTGVSQNPRHKITKRGQNVTFRCDPISEHNRLYWYRQTLGQGPEFLTYFQNEAQLEKSRLLSDRFSAERPKGSFSTLEIQRTEQGDSAMYLCAIRRDRVNEQYFGPGTRLTVT.

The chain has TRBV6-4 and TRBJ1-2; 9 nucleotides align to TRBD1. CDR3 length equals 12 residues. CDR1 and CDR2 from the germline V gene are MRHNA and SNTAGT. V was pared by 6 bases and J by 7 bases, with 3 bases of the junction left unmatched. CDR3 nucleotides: TGTGCCAGCAGCGGGACAGGGAGTGGCTACACCTTC. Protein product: CASSGTGSGYTF.

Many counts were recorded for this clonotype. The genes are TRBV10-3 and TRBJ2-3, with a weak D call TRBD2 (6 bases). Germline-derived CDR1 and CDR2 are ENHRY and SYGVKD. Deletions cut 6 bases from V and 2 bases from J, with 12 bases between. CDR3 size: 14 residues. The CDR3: CAISLAALTDTQYF. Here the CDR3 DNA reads TGTGCCATCAGCTTAGCGGCTCTCACAGATACGCAGTATTTT.

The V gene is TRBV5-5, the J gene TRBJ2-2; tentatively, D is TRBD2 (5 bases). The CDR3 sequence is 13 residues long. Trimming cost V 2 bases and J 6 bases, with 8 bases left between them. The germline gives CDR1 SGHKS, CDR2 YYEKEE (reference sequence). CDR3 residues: CASSFSRAGELFF. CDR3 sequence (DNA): TGTGCCAGCAGCTTTTCGAGGGCCGGGGAGCTGTTTTTT.

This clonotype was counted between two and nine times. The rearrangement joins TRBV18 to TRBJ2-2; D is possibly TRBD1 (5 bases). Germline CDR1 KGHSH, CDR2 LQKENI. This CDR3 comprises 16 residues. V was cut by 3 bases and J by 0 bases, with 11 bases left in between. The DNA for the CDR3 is TGTGCCAGCTCACCGGGCAGGGTCCCGAACACCGGGGAGCTGTTTTTT. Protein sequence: CASSPGRVPNTGELFF.

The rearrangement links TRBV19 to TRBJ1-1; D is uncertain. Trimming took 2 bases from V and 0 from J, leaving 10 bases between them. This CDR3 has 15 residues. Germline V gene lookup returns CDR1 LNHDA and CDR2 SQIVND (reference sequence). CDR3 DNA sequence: TGTGCCAGTAGTATACTTGGCAGCATGAACACTGAAGCTTTCTTT. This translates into CASSILGSMNTEAFF.

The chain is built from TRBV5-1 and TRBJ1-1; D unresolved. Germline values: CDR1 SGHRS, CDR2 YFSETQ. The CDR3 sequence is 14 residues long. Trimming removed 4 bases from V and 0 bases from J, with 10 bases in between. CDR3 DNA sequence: TGCGCCAGCAGCGGTGGGTACATGAACACTGAAGCTTTCTTT. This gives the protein CASSGGYMNTEAFF.

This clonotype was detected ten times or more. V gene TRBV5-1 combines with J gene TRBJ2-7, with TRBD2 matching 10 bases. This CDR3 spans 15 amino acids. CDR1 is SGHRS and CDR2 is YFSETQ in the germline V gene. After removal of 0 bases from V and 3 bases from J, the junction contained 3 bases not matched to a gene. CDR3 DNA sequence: TGCGCCAGCAGCTTGGGAACTAGCGGGATCTACGAGCAGTACTTC. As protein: CASSLGTSGIYEQYF.

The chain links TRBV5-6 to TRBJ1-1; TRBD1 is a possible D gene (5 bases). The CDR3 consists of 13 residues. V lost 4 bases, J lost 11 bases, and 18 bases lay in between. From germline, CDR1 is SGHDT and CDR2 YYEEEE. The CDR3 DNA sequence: TGTGCCAGCAGCGGGCACGGGGCCCCGGCGGCTTTCTTT. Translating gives CASSGHGAPAAFF. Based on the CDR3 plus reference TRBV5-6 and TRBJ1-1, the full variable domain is DAGVTQSPTHLIKTRGQQVTLRCSPKSGHDTVSWYQQALGQGPQFIFQYYEEEERQRGNFPDRFSGHQFPNYSSELNVNALLLGDSALYLCASSGHGAPAAFFGQGTRLTVV.

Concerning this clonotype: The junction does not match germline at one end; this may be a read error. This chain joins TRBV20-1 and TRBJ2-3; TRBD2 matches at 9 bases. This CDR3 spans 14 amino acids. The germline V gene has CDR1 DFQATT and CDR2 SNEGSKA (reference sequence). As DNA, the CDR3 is TGCAGTGCCCAAGCGGGGGGCGGCACAGCTACGCAGTATTTT. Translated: CSAQAGGGTATQYF.

The CDR3 bases are TGCGCCAGCAGCTTGGCCGGGGGGCTGGGCTACAATGAGCAGTTCTTC. Translating it yields CASSLAGGLGYNEQFF. The genes are TRBV5-1 and TRBJ2-1, with D possibly TRBD2 on 7 matching bases. Deletions cut 0 bases from V and 3 bases from J, with 13 bases between. The germline V gene has CDR1 SGHRS and CDR2 YFSETQ. CDR3 length: 16 residues.

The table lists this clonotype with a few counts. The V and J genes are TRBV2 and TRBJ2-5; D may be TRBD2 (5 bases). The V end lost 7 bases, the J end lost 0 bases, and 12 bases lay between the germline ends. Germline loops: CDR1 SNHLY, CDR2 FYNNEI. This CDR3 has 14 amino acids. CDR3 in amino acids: CASTMGAYQETQYF. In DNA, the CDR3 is TGTGCCAGCACCATGGGAGCCTACCAAGAGACCCAGTACTTC.